A single sample is the source of the 10 T cell receptor beta chains below, sequenced in a study of blood T cell repertoires in COVID-19. This table comes from immunoSEQ multiplex PCR, and its TCRdb copy is limited to in-frame clones, with some not included. The sample consists of tens of thousands of clones, 75% to 90% of them appearing once. Sequenced material: peripheral blood. These receptors all come from a male donor with acute or convalescent COVID-19.

This chain connects TRBV5-6 to TRBJ2-7; tentatively, D is TRBD1 (7 bases). This CDR3 region has 14 residues. The V gene lost 4 bases and the J gene lost 4 bases, with 15 bases spanning the gap. The germline V gene encodes CDR1 SGHDT and CDR2 YYEEEE. The CDR3 is CASSPTQGGYEQYF. The CDR3 DNA reads TGTGCCAGCAGCCCCACCCAGGGGGGATACGAGCAGTACTTC.

The chain uses TRBV27 and TRBJ2-3; 10 bases fit TRBD1. CDR1 and CDR2 from the germline V gene are MNHEY and SMNVEV (reference sequence). Trimming at V came to 6 bases and at J to 3 bases, leaving 12 bases not matched to a gene. The CDR3 has 17 residues. The CDR3 sequence is CASSYYKTGGETDTQYF. The CDR3 DNA reads TGTGCCAGCAGCTACTATAAGACAGGGGGCGAAACAGATACGCAGTATTTT.

This chain uses TRBV7-9 with TRBJ1-2; maybe TRBD1 (5 bases). CDR3 length: 15 amino acids. CDR1 SEHNR and CDR2 FQNEAQ come from the germline V gene (reference sequence). The V gene lost 0 bases and the J gene lost 7 bases, with 15 bases spanning the gap. The CDR3 loop reads CASSLAGGPGGGYTF. The CDR3 DNA reads TGTGCCAGCAGCTTAGCAGGAGGCCCCGGGGGTGGCTACACCTTC. Full variable domain (outside the CDR3, taken from reference TRBV7-9 and TRBJ1-2): DTGVSQNPRHKITKRGQNVTFRCDPISEHNRLYWYRQTLGQGPEFLTYFQNEAQLEKSRLLSDRFSAERPKGSFSTLEIQRTEQGDSAMYLCASSLAGGPGGGYTFGSGTRLTVV.

A note on this clone: One junction end disagrees with the germline gene, perhaps due to a read error. The V gene is TRBV5-5, the J gene TRBJ1-6; TRBD1 is a possible D gene (5 bases). The CDR3 loop spans 14 amino acids. The germline CDR1 and CDR2 sequences are SGHKS and YYEKEE (reference sequence). The CDR3 loop reads CASSFLGDNSPLHF. As DNA, the CDR3 is TGTGCCAGCAGCTTCTTAGGGGATAACTCACCCCTCCACTTT.

This sequence joins TRBV19 and TRBJ1-2, with 7 bases matching TRBD1. There are 15 residues in the CDR3. Losses at the gene ends were 8 bases for V and 6 bases for J; bases not matched to a gene: 15. Germline V gene lookup returns CDR1 LNHDA and CDR2 SQIVND (reference sequence). The CDR3 spells CASLPAHGQDNGYTF. The CDR3 DNA is TGTGCCAGTCTCCCTGCCCACGGACAGGATAATGGCTACACCTTC.

The chain is built from TRBV3-1 (or the pseudogene TRBV3-2) and TRBJ1-3; 8 bases are a match to TRBD1. The CDR3 has 16 amino acids. Germline-derived CDR1 and CDR2 are LGHDT and YNNKEL (reference sequence). After removal of 4 bases from V and 0 bases from J, the junction contained 5 bases not matched to a gene. CDR3 sequence reads: CASSLGTGSSGNTIYF. The CDR3 region has the DNA TGTGCCAGCAGCCTAGGGACAGGCAGCTCTGGAAACACCATATATTTT.

The rearrangement links TRBV11-2 to TRBJ2-7; TRBD1 matches at 8 bases. The germline V gene encodes CDR1 SGHAT and CDR2 FQNNGV. This CDR3 contains 14 residues. V gave up 2 bases and J gave up 5 bases; unmatched junction bases: 5. In DNA form, the CDR3 reads TGTGCCAGCAGCTTACGACAGGGGAGTAACGAGCAGTACTTC. This encodes CASSLRQGSNEQYF.

The chain joins TRBV5-4 to TRBJ1-1; maybe TRBD1 (6 bases). The CDR3 length is 15 residues. Germline CDR1 reads SGHNT; CDR2 reads YYREEE (reference sequence). V was cut by 0 bases and J by 2 bases, with 11 bases left in between. CDR3 sequence (DNA): TGTGCCAGCAGCTTGGCCCAGGGGCTAAACACTGAAGCTTTCTTT. Protein: CASSLAQGLNTEAFF.

The V call is TRBV6-1, the J call TRBJ1-6, with D perhaps matching TRBD1 (6 bases). The CDR3 length is 16 residues. CDR1 is MNHNS, CDR2 SASEGT, per germline. V was cut by 3 bases and J by 3 bases, with 12 bases left in between. The DNA of the CDR3 is TGTGCCAGCAGTGAGGTGACAGGAAACTATAATTCACCCCTCCACTTT. Translating it yields CASSEVTGNYNSPLHF.

CDR3 nucleotide sequence: TGTGCCAGCTCACCGCGGGGGGGCCCGCTCGGGGATACGCAGTATTTT. Amino acids: CASSPRGGPLGDTQYF. The chain uses TRBV18 and TRBJ2-3, with 9 bases matching TRBD2. Germline CDR1 reads KGHSH; CDR2 reads LQKENI. V was clipped by 3 bases and J by 6 bases; unmatched bases: 10. The length of the CDR3 is 16 residues.